This T cell receptor beta chain appears in the sequencing data of a study of blood T cell repertoires in COVID-19. The protocol was immunoSEQ multiplex PCR, while the TCRdb copy is restricted to in-frame clones and leaves out a portion. The table shows fewer than 80,000 clones, with more than 75% occurring only once. Trimming left V 4 bases short and J 4 bases short, with 18 bases between. CDR1 and CDR2 (germline): SGHDT, YYEEEE. This CDR3 contains 17 residues. The chain couples TRBV5-6 to TRBJ1-6; D may be TRBD1 (5 bases). The clonotype comes from a human donor in a cohort sampled during active COVID-19. The sequencing input was peripheral blood. CDR3 sequence reads: CASSASTRAAYNSPLHF. CDR3 coding DNA: TGTGCCAGCAGCGCCTCCACCAGGGCAGCGTATAATTCACCCCTCCACTTT.